Listed below are T cell receptor beta chains from one sample, sequenced in a study of CD8 T cells in ankylosing spondylitis. MiXCR, applied by TCRdb to the 5' RACE reads, yields one record per CDR3 protein. Seen here are roughly 300,000 distinct CDR3 sequences, less than 10% observed once, and the top ten hold about 14%. Sequenced input: blood, either unsorted or a sorted T cell fraction (not recorded which). The receptor set was obtained from a male donor with ankylosing spondylitis. Each CDR3 is given with its conserved first and last residue.

13 TRBJ1-2 TRBV4-1 CASRGSGLYGYTF
11 TRBJ2-1 TRBV24-1 CATSFFNEQFF
11 TRBJ2-7 TRBV29-1 CSVLGAYEQYF
11 TRBJ2-1 TRBV6-2/TRBV6-3 CASSYGDEQFF
15 TRBJ2-2 TRBV10-3 CAISEVQGNTGELFF
14 TRBJ2-3 TRBV6-5 CASSWRTGPDTQYF
11 TRBJ2-3 TRBV29-1 CSVRLADTQYF
15 TRBJ2-1 TRBV20-1 CSARLETPKKKEQFF
15 TRBJ2-3 TRBV12-3/TRBV12-4 CASSPTGASTDTQYF
14 TRBJ2-2 TRBV20-1 CSAYSGQNTGELFF
13 TRBJ1-5 TRBV7-2 CASSVRTNQPQHF